Below, 30 T cell receptor beta chains from the same sample are listed, as sequenced in a study of vaccination effects on CD4 cells after COVID-19. For these TCRs, the target antigens are not known. Sequencing was performed with immunoSEQ multiplex PCR; in TCRdb, only in-frame clones are kept and a portion is missing. The sample consists of under 80,000 clones, 73% of them appearing once. Sequencing was preceded by expansion of antigen-specific CD4+ T cells with viral peptide pools in the ViraFEST assay. Investigators separated out CD4+ T cells once around 9 days of culture had passed. Either the BNT162b2 or mRNA-1273 vaccine was given to participants in two doses. Sequenced material: CD4+ T cells from PBMCs cultured with HCoV-229E spike peptides, taken after COVID-19 vaccination. Receptor source: a human donor who received a COVID-19 vaccine.

The chain carries TRBV12-3 or TRBV12-4 and TRBJ2-3; D is possibly TRBD2 (5 bases). V was clipped by 11 bases and J by 1 base, with 13 bases between them. This CDR3 has 13 amino acids. The CDR3 here is CAVNSGGTDTQYF. In nucleotides, the CDR3 is TGTGCCGTCAATTCCGGGGGCACAGATACGCAGTATTTT.

This chain uses TRBV9 with TRBJ2-5; TRBD2 agrees at 11 bases. This CDR3 has 16 residues. V lost 1 base and J lost 2; bases outside the gene matches: 4. Per the germline V gene, CDR1 is SGDLS and CDR2 is YYNGEE. CDR3 loop: CASSVHPSGGQETQYF. The CDR3 DNA sequence: TGTGCCAGCAGCGTACACCCTAGCGGGGGGCAAGAGACCCAGTACTTC. The variable domain in full, with the rest retrieved from reference TRBV9 and TRBJ2-5, is DSGVTQTPKHLITATGQRVTLRCSPRSGDLSVYWYQQSLDQGLQFLIQYYNGEERAKGNILERFSAQQFPDLHSELNLSSLELGDSALYFCASSVHPSGGQETQYFGPGTRLLVL.

The CDR3 region is CASSVGSTAGWSYEQYV. The CDR3 DNA is TGTGCCAGCAGTGTGGGGTCAACGGCAGGGTGGTCCTACGAGCAGTACGTC. The chain couples TRBV6-1 to TRBJ2-7, with D perhaps TRBD1 (5 bases). CDR3 size: 17 residues. CDR1 and CDR2 from the germline V gene are MNHNS and SASEGT. V was cut by 4 bases and J by 1 base, with 20 bases left in between.

This clone showed up just a few times. The junction departs from the called germline gene at one end, perhaps through a read error. V gene TRBV6-6 combines with J gene TRBJ1-4; D remains unclear. The CDR3 extends over 15 amino acids. Per germline, CDR1 MNHNY and CDR2 SVGAGI (reference sequence). In DNA form, the CDR3 reads TGTGCCAGCAGTAACTCAGGTGCAACTAATGAAAAACTGTTTTTT. Its translation: CASSNSGATNEKLFF.

This clone has only one observation. This rearrangement joins TRBV14 to TRBJ2-1; D ambiguous. With 0 bases removed from V and 7 bases from J, the gap between germline ends came to 16 bases. This CDR3 contains 16 residues. CDR1 is SGHDN, CDR2 FVKESK, per germline. CDR3 region: CASSQEAGQSLNEQFF. DNA for the CDR3: TGTGCCAGCAGCCAAGAAGCAGGCCAGTCTTTAAATGAGCAGTTCTTC.

This rearrangement joins TRBV18 to TRBJ1-4; a weak D match, TRBD1 (6 bases). The ends were cut back, 1 base at V and 6 bases at J, with 15 bases in the middle. The CDR3 consists of 16 residues. The germline CDR1 and CDR2 sequences are KGHSH and LQKENI. The CDR3 reads CASSPRSGTPHEKLFF. The CDR3 DNA sequence: TGTGCCAGCTCACCACGGTCCGGGACACCTCATGAAAAACTGTTTTTT. Filled out from reference TRBV18 and TRBJ1-4, the complete variable domain reads NAGVMQNPRHLVRRRGQEARLRCSPMKGHSHVYWYRQLPEEGLKFMVYLQKENIIDESGMPKERFSAEFPKEGPSILRIQQVVRGDSAAYFCASSPRSGTPHEKLFFGSGTQLSVL.

This rearrangement joins TRBV28 to TRBJ2-1; D is undetermined. The CDR3 is made up of 14 amino acids. Germline CDR1 reads MDHEN; CDR2 reads SYDVKM. V dropped 7 bases and J dropped 5 bases, with 15 bases sitting between them. CDR3 region: CASKKSTLHNEQFF. The CDR3 nucleotides read TGTGCCAGCAAGAAGTCCACGCTACACAATGAGCAGTTCTTC.

This clone was counted a few times. The chain carries TRBV18 and TRBJ2-5; D gene uncertain. This CDR3 has 13 amino acids. V lost 2 bases and J lost 2, with 6 bases in between. Germline CDR1 is KGHSH and CDR2 is LQKENI. The CDR3 sequence: CASSPFFQETQYF. The CDR3 nucleotides read TGTGCCAGCTCACCATTTTTTCAAGAGACCCAGTACTTC.

This clone was observed a few times. The V gene is TRBV5-6, the J gene TRBJ2-7; D perhaps matches TRBD2 (5 bases). CDR3 length: 13 amino acids. Per the germline V gene, CDR1 is SGHDT and CDR2 is YYEEEE. Trimming stripped 0 bases from V and 4 bases from J, with 8 bases between. CDR3 DNA sequence: TGTGCCAGCAGCTTGGGGCGGGTGTACGAGCAGTACGTC. Translated, it gives CASSLGRVYEQYV.

This clone was counted a few times. The chain joins TRBV6-2 or TRBV6-3 to TRBJ1-2; possible D gene TRBD1, 6 bases. This CDR3 has 15 residues. Germline V CDR1 and CDR2: MNHEY, SVGEGT. The germline V and J ends were trimmed by 2 bases and 3 bases, with 13 bases remaining between them. DNA of the CDR3: TGTGCCAGCAGTTACATCCGGGACACTTACTATGGCTACACCTTC. Encoded protein: CASSYIRDTYYGYTF.

This clone came up a few times. The genes are TRBV5-1 and TRBJ2-5; D possibly corresponds to TRBD2 (6 bases). The CDR3 sequence is 14 residues long. Germline V CDR1 and CDR2: SGHRS, YFSETQ. Trimming took off 4 bases at V and 0 bases at J, with 10 bases between the two ends. The CDR3 DNA reads TGCGCCAGCAGCCGGGGGACGGACCAAGAGACCCAGTACTTC. It translates to CASSRGTDQETQYF.

This clone has just one count. This chain connects TRBV4-3 to TRBJ1-4; D is perhaps TRBD1 (6 bases). The CDR3 has 15 amino acids. The germline gives CDR1 LGHNA, CDR2 YSLEER. Trimming took 0 bases from V and 6 from J, leaving 11 bases between them. Written as DNA, the CDR3 is TGCGCCAGCAGCCAAGACAGGGGAGGTGATGAAAAACTGTTTTTT. This encodes CASSQDRGGDEKLFF.

This rearrangement joins TRBV7-2 to TRBJ1-2, with D uncertain. Trimming took 3 bases from V and 0 from J, leaving 14 bases between them. CDR3 length equals 16 residues. CDR1 SGHTA and CDR2 FQGNSA come from the germline V gene. CDR3 nucleotides: TGTGCCAGCAGCTTCGACGGAGTTGGGACTAACTATGGCTACACCTTC. This translates into CASSFDGVGTNYGYTF.

The chain recombines TRBV27 with TRBJ1-5; no reliable D call. Germline loops: CDR1 MNHEY, CDR2 SMNVEV (reference sequence). CDR3 size: 15 residues. Trimming pared 5 bases from V and 4 bases from J, leaving 15 bases between. CDR3 DNA sequence: TGTGCCAGCAGTGCCGCCTACGGCCAAAATCAGCCCCAGCATTTT. Its protein is CASSAAYGQNQPQHF.

The genes are TRBV4-1 and TRBJ1-4; the D is unclear. Germline lookup yields CDR1 MGHRA and CDR2 YSYEKL. CDR3 length: 15 amino acids. The V and J ends lost 1 base and 8 bases respectively, with 14 bases between them. The DNA for the CDR3 is TGCGCCAGCAGCCAAGGAGGAGATCCCCGGGAAAAACTGTTTTTT. It encodes CASSQGGDPREKLFF.

This clone has more than one count but fewer than ten. The chain couples TRBV24-1 to TRBJ2-2; TRBD2 matches at 13 bases. This CDR3 spans 18 amino acids. Germline assignment: CDR1 KGHDR and CDR2 SFDVKD. J was trimmed by 3 bases and V by 5 bases; bases with no gene match: 8. Here the CDR3 DNA reads TGTGCCACCAGTGGGACCGGGACTAGCGGGGACTACACCGGGGAGCTGTTTTTT. Protein sequence: CATSGTGTSGDYTGELFF.

The V gene is TRBV7-2, the J gene TRBJ1-6; weak D call: TRBD1 (5 bases). The CDR3 totals 17 residues. The V end was cut by 5 bases, the J end by 4 bases, with 18 bases between. Germline CDR1 reads SGHTA; CDR2 reads FQGNSA. This CDR3 is CASSRPGGTQYNSPLHF. DNA for the CDR3: TGTGCCAGCAGCCGTCCGGGGGGGACCCAATATAATTCACCCCTCCACTTT.

The J gene is TRBJ2-6, the V gene TRBV5-1; unclear D gene. Trimming pared 3 bases from V and 0 bases from J, leaving 7 bases between. The CDR3 loop spans 15 amino acids. Germline V gene sequence: CDR1 SGHRS, CDR2 YFSETQ. CDR3 sequence (DNA): TGCGCCAGCAGCTACTCACGCTCTGGGGCCAACGTCCTGACTTTC. Residues: CASSYSRSGANVLTF.

The chain combines TRBV11-2 with TRBJ1-2, with D possibly TRBD1 on 5 matching bases. Trimming cost V 1 base and J 1 base, with 10 bases left between them. Germline CDR1 SGHAT, CDR2 FQNNGV. CDR3 length: 15 residues. The CDR3 DNA reads as TGTGCCAGCAGCTTAGGGCAGGGCGATAACTATGGCTACACCTTC. It translates to CASSLGQGDNYGYTF. The entire variable domain, with the rest obtained from reference TRBV11-2 and TRBJ1-2, is as follows: EAGVAQSPRYKIIEKRQSVAFWCNPISGHATLYWYQQILGQGPKLLIQFQNNGVVDDSQLPKDRFSAERLKGVDSTLKIQPAKLEDSAVYLCASSLGQGDNYGYTFGSGTRLTVV.

The genes are TRBV6-4 and TRBJ1-1; tentatively, D is TRBD1 (5 bases). The CDR3 spans 13 residues. V was clipped by 8 bases and J by 8 bases, with 18 bases between them. Germline CDR1 MRHNA, CDR2 SNTAGT. The DNA of the CDR3 is TGTGCCAGCGCTCTACATTGGGACCGAGAAGCTTTCTTT. Translation gives CASALHWDREAFF.

Only a few counts were recorded for this clone. This chain links TRBV7-9 with TRBJ1-5; D is unresolved. Trimming left V 2 bases short and J 4 bases short, with 9 bases between. Germline assignment: CDR1 SEHNR and CDR2 FQNEAQ (reference sequence). This CDR3 has 14 amino acids. Written as DNA, the CDR3 is TGTGCCAGCAGCTTAACGGCTGGGAATCAGCCCCAGCATTTT. Translated: CASSLTAGNQPQHF.

V gene TRBV9 combines with J gene TRBJ2-5, with D tentatively TRBD2 (5 bases). The CDR3 loop spans 19 amino acids. Germline-derived CDR1 and CDR2 are SGDLS and YYNGEE. Trimming removed 3 bases at V and 5 bases at J, with 29 bases between. The chain's CDR3 is CASSALAYEGYLGMETQYF. CDR3 nucleotides: TGTGCCAGCAGCGCTCTAGCCTACGAAGGGTACCTTGGTATGGAGACCCAGTACTTC.

The V and J genes are TRBV5-5 and TRBJ1-6, with a possible D match to TRBD1 (6 bases). CDR3 size: 15 residues. The V gene's germline CDR1 is SGHKS and CDR2 YYEKEE (reference sequence). V was cut by 0 bases and J by 7 bases, with 11 bases left in between. CDR3 sequence reads: CASSLAGAGNSPLHF. CDR3 nucleotide sequence: TGTGCCAGCAGCTTGGCGGGGGCAGGAAATTCACCCCTCCACTTT.

The chain links TRBV9 to TRBJ1-1; 10 bases fit TRBD1. Germline CDR1 SGDLS, CDR2 YYNGEE. The length of the CDR3 is 15 residues. After removal of 4 bases from V and 4 bases from J, the junction contained 7 bases not matched to a gene. The CDR3 here is CASSPQTGGFTEAFF. The CDR3 coding sequence is TGTGCCAGCAGCCCTCAGACAGGGGGCTTCACTGAAGCTTTCTTT.

This clone is a singleton in its sample. CDR3 in DNA: TGTGCCAGCAGCCGGGGACAGAACTATGGCTACACCTTC. Translated: CASSRGQNYGYTF. The V and J genes are TRBV7-2 and TRBJ1-2, with TRBD1 matching 7 bases. Germline V CDR1 and CDR2: SGHTA, FQGNSA. The CDR3 loop spans 13 amino acids. The V gene end was trimmed by 5 bases and the J gene end by 2 bases; junction bases not matched to a gene: 2. Together with reference TRBV7-2 and TRBJ1-2, the CDR3 gives the full variable domain: GAGVSQSPSNKVTEKGKDVELRCDPISGHTALYWYRQSLGQGLEFLIYFQGNSAPDKSGLPSDRFSAERTGGSVSTLTIQRTQQEDSAVYLCASSRGQNYGYTFGSGTRLTVV.

This clone was found once. The chain is built from TRBV3-1 (or the pseudogene TRBV3-2) and TRBJ2-4; D may be TRBD1 (5 bases). Germline CDR1 reads LGHDT; CDR2 reads YNNKEL (reference sequence). Trimming took 3 bases from V and 0 from J, leaving 12 bases between them. CDR3 length equals 16 residues. The CDR3 DNA sequence: TGTGCCAGCAGCCATTCCGACAGACTAGCCAAAAACATTCAGTACTTC. It specifies CASSHSDRLAKNIQYF.

The rearrangement joins TRBV6-5 to TRBJ1-3, with 10 bases fitting TRBD1. Germline V lookup: CDR1 MNHEY, CDR2 SVGAGI. The CDR3 loop spans 16 amino acids. V gave up 2 bases and J gave up 0 bases; unmatched junction bases: 1. The CDR3 sequence: CASSYGTGVSGNTIYF. The CDR3 DNA sequence: TGTGCCAGCAGTTACGGGACAGGGGTCTCTGGAAACACCATATATTTT.

This clone was counted once. The J gene is TRBJ2-7, the V gene TRBV3-1 (or the pseudogene TRBV3-2); 7 positions agree with TRBD1. This CDR3 has 13 residues. V lost 1 base, J lost 7 bases, and 4 bases stayed unmatched. Germline V CDR1 and CDR2: LGHDT, YNNKEL (reference sequence). DNA for the CDR3: TGTGCCAGCAGCCAAGTGGCAGGGGGAGAGCAGTACGTC. Encoded protein: CASSQVAGGEQYV.

A few counts support this clone. The chain carries TRBV11-2 and TRBJ2-7, with D perhaps assigned TRBD1 or TRBD2 (5 bases each). This CDR3 region has 16 residues. Trimming stripped 5 bases from V and 3 bases from J, with 20 bases between. From germline, CDR1 is SGHAT and CDR2 FQNNGV. The CDR3 region is CASSPLGEPKYYEQYV. CDR3 DNA: TGTGCCAGCAGCCCATTGGGGGAACCAAAATACTACGAGCAGTACGTC.

This sequence joins TRBV4-1 and TRBJ2-5, with 8 bases matching TRBD1. Germline CDR1 and CDR2: MGHRA and YSYEKL. CDR3 size: 18 residues. The trim removed 4 bases at V and 5 bases at J, leaving 18 bases unmatched. The CDR3, as DNA: TGCGCCAGCAGCCGAGCTCCCGCCGGGACAGGAGGACCGGAGACCCAGTACTTC. As protein: CASSRAPAGTGGPETQYF.